This TCR beta chain was sequenced during a study of T-cell reconstitution after alpha-beta-depleted transplantation in children. This clonotype has just a few counts. Unique molecular identifiers were incorporated when the TCRbeta library was constructed. TCRdb reprocessed the PCR reads via MiXCR and lists one record per CDR3 protein. The repertoire holds more than 150,000 distinct CDR3 sequences, with roughly 15% as singletons. CDR3 length: 14 amino acids. Trimming left V 6 bases short and J 0 bases short, with 9 bases between. The sequence derives from a human donor who donated a stem cell graft to a child with acute lymphoblastic leukemia. The sample in question was PBMCs from the stem cell graft donor, obtained from the stem cell graft. The chain couples TRBV12-3 or TRBV12-4 to TRBJ2-1; D is ambiguous. For the CDR3, the DNA is TGTGCCAGCAGATCTCTGAGCTCCTACAATGAGCAGTTCTTC. Translating it yields CASRSLSSYNEQFF.